This is a list of T cell receptor beta chains from one sample in a study of blood T cell repertoires in COVID-19. Using immunoSEQ multiplex PCR, the repertoire was profiled, and TCRdb retains in-frame clones only, with some absent. The sample includes about 350,000 clones, approximately 89% seen only once; the top ten take 3.5% to 4%. Source material: peripheral blood. These receptors were collected from a woman aged 55-69 years with COVID-19, enrolled during active disease. The CDR3 runs from the conserved cysteine through the conserved F or W. D genes are given only for firm matches. Clone size appears in some rows only: once, few, many, or a class for an expanded clone.

D	J	V	size	DNA	CDR3
TRBD1	TRBJ1-4	TRBV10-3	.	TGTGCCATCAGCAGGGGGCAAGCAACTAATGAAAAACTGTTTTTT	CAISRGQATNEKLFF
TRBD1	TRBJ1-1	TRBV10-2	.	TGCGCCAGCAAGAAGGGACAGGGAGTCGCTTTCTTT	CASKKGQGVAFF
.	TRBJ1-3	TRBV7-2	.	TGTGCCAGCAGCGGGGGGTACTCTGGAAACACCATATATTTT	CASSGGYSGNTIYF
.	TRBJ2-1	TRBV7-8	once	TGTGCCAGCAGCCCAAGCTGGACAACAGGGGAGCAGTTCTTC	CASSPSWTTGEQFF
.	TRBJ2-1	TRBV5-4	.	TGTGCCAGCAGCCGACTTAGCCGAACCAACACACCGTACAATGAGCAGTTCTTC	CASSRLSRTNTPYNEQFF
.	TRBJ2-5	TRBV29-1	.	TGCAGCGTTGAAGATGTCTCCAGGGGACGAGAGACCCAGTACTTC	CSVEDVSRGRETQYF
TRBD1	TRBJ1-4	TRBV6-5	.	TGTGCCAGCAGTCGCGGACAGGGGATTGAAAAACTGTTTTTT	CASSRGQGIEKLFF
TRBD1	TRBJ1-1	TRBV3-1/TRBV3-2	few	TGTGCCAGCAGCCTGGGACAGAAGAACACTGAAGCTTTCTTT	CASSLGQKNTEAFF
TRBD2	TRBJ2-3	TRBV28	.	TGTGCCAGCAGTTTTCCCCTCGGACTAGCGGGGGCCTCCATGGATACGCAGTATTTT	CASSFPLGLAGASMDTQYF
TRBD1	TRBJ1-5	TRBV7-8	.	TGTGCCAGCAGCTTGTTAACAGGGGTTCAGCCCCAGCATTTT	CASSLLTGVQPQHF
.	TRBJ1-4	TRBV7-9	.	TGTGCCAGCAGTGCTTGGGGGGACTCTAATGAAAAACTGTTTTTT	CASSAWGDSNEKLFF
TRBD1	TRBJ1-1	TRBV5-4	.	TGTGCCAGCAGCTCCGGGACAGGGGGGACCATGAACACTGAAGCTTTCTTT	CASSSGTGGTMNTEAFF
.	TRBJ2-4	TRBV6-5	.	TGTGCCAGTAACAGCTACCCTCCGTTAAACATTCAGTACTTC	CASNSYPPLNIQYF
.	TRBJ2-2	TRBV19	.	TGTGCCAGTAGTAATTCTGGCAGTCAATACACCGGGGAGCTGTTTTTT	CASSNSGSQYTGELFF
TRBD1	TRBJ1-1	TRBV7-9	.	TGTGCCAGCAGCCGAGCCTCCGGGACAGGATGGACTGAAGCTTTCTTT	CASSRASGTGWTEAFF
TRBD2	TRBJ2-5	TRBV7-2	.	TGTGCCAGCAGCTTCGCGGGGGGGCACGGGGGGGAGACCCAGTACTTC	CASSFAGGHGGETQYF
.	TRBJ2-7	TRBV5-6	.	TGTGCCAGCAGCTCGACAGGCTACGAGCAGTACTTC	CASSSTGYEQYF
TRBD1	TRBJ1-1	TRBV28	.	TGTGCCAGCAGTTCTCCCCGACAGGGAGGTGTTGATGAAGCTTTCTTT	CASSSPRQGGVDEAFF
TRBD1	TRBJ2-2	TRBV6-4	.	TGTGCCAGCAGTAGGACAGGACACACCGGGGAGCTGTTTTTT	CASSRTGHTGELFF
TRBD1	TRBJ2-2	TRBV5-1	.	TGCGCCAGCAGCTTGGCGACAGGGCGGAACACCGGGGAGCTGTTTTTT	CASSLATGRNTGELFF
.	TRBJ1-1	TRBV6-5	once	TGTGCCAGCAGTCCCCCCCGGGGGCGGGGGACTGAAGCTTTCTTT	CASSPPRGRGTEAFF
.	TRBJ1-1	TRBV6-4	.	TGTGCCAGCTCCGAGTTCAGGGACACTGAAGCTTTCTTT	CASSEFRDTEAFF
TRBD1	TRBJ1-2	TRBV19	few	TGTGCCAGTAGATCAGGGGGTTTAGGCTATGGCTACACCTTC	CASRSGGLGYGYTF
TRBD1	TRBJ1-4	TRBV5-1	once	TGCGCCAGCAGCTACAGGGGGCCTAATGAAAAACTGTTTTTT	CASSYRGPNEKLFF
TRBD1	TRBJ1-5	TRBV6-1	.	TGTGCCAGCAGTGAATGGTCAGGGGGCCGGTACAACAATCAGCCCCAGCATTTT	CASSEWSGGRYNNQPQHF
.	TRBJ1-1	TRBV18	.	TGTGCCAGCTCACTGGCAGCCGGGGAGAACACTGAAGCTTTCTTT	CASSLAAGENTEAFF
TRBD1	TRBJ1-1	TRBV11-2	.	TGTGCCAGCAGCCCCTCGATCGCGCAGGGGGACACTGAAGCTTTCTTT	CASSPSIAQGDTEAFF